This entry lists 8 T cell receptor beta chains sequenced from one sample in a study of T-cell memory formation after mild COVID-19. TCRdb called the 5' RACE reads again in MiXCR, with one record for every CDR3 protein. Of hundreds of thousands of distinct CDR3 sequences listed, around a fifth were seen once; the top ten hold 21%. Source material: PBMCs or a T cell subset sorted from them (not recorded which). The receptors come from a man younger than 30 who had mild COVID-19 (a few samples of this study predate the infection). Cell type and time point are not known.

The chain carries TRBV18 and TRBJ1-2; 7 positions agree with TRBD1. Trimming took 6 bases from V and 4 from J; bases not matched to a gene: 5. CDR3 length: 13 amino acids. Germline V CDR1 and CDR2: KGHSH, LQKENI. This chain's CDR3 is CASSSRDSYGYTF. The CDR3 region has the DNA TGTGCCAGCTCCTCCCGGGACAGCTATGGCTACACCTTC.

V usage is TRBV11-2 and J usage is TRBJ1-5; 10 nucleotides align to TRBD1. V shed 6 bases and J 2 bases; nucleotides not matched to a gene: 7. CDR1 is SGHAT, CDR2 FQNNGV, per germline. The CDR3 covers 16 residues. In nucleotides, the CDR3 is TGTGCCAGCAGTGTAGGGGGGACAGGGGGCAATCAGCCCCAGCATTTT. It translates to CASSVGGTGGNQPQHF.

The rearrangement links TRBV9 to TRBJ2-1; D possibly corresponds to TRBD2 (6 bases). Trimming cost V 2 bases and J 8 bases, with 11 bases left between them. The CDR3 length is 13 residues. In germline, CDR1 is SGDLS, CDR2 YYNGEE. The CDR3 loop reads CASSVNRRDEQFF. CDR3 nucleotides: TGTGCCAGCAGCGTCAACCGGAGGGATGAGCAGTTCTTC.

This chain joins TRBV11-2 and TRBJ2-5; D unclear. Germline CDR1 and CDR2: SGHAT and FQNNGV. Trimming cost V 2 bases and J 2 bases, with 12 bases left between them. The CDR3 consists of 15 residues. CDR3 bases: TGTGCCAGCAGCTTACTCCCCGCCCTACAAGAGACCCAGTACTTC. This translates into CASSLLPALQETQYF.

In its sample, this clonotype was seen a few times. The chain uses TRBV6-2 or TRBV6-3 and TRBJ2-3; 12 bases are shared with TRBD1. The CDR3 consists of 15 residues. V was pared by 5 bases and J by 4 bases, with 4 bases of the junction left unmatched. Per germline, CDR1 MNHEY and CDR2 SVGEGT. As DNA, the CDR3 is TGTGCCAGCAGTACGGGACAGGGGGCAGCAGATACGCAGTATTTT. Protein: CASSTGQGAADTQYF.

The J gene is TRBJ2-2, the V gene TRBV6-2 or TRBV6-3; no reliable D call. This CDR3 region has 15 residues. V dropped 2 bases and J dropped 1 base, with 8 bases sitting between them. In germline, CDR1 is MNHEY, CDR2 SVGEGT. The chain's CDR3 is CASSYRAVNTGELFF. The CDR3 nucleotides are TGTGCCAGCAGTTACCGCGCAGTGAACACCGGGGAGCTGTTTTTT.

The table lists this clonotype with many counts. The V and J genes are TRBV18 and TRBJ2-5; 8 bases fit TRBD2. V gave up 3 bases and J gave up 3 bases; unmatched junction bases: 15. Germline CDR1 KGHSH, CDR2 LQKENI. The CDR3 runs to 18 residues. Here the CDR3 reads CASSPKAYVVAGKETQYF. For the CDR3, the DNA is TGTGCCAGCTCACCGAAGGCCTACGTGGTAGCGGGGAAAGAGACCCAGTACTTC.

Points on this clonotype: At one end, the junction sequence differs from germline, possibly due to a read error. The V and J genes are TRBV5-6 and TRBJ1-5; 9 bases match TRBD1. There are 22 residues in the CDR3. CDR1 and CDR2 (germline): SGHDT, YYEEEE. In DNA, the CDR3 is TGTGCCAGCAGCACCCTTCCGGGACAGGGCGCGAGTGAACTGGATAGCAATCAGCCACAGCATTTT. Its protein product is CASSTLPGQGASELDSNQPQHF.